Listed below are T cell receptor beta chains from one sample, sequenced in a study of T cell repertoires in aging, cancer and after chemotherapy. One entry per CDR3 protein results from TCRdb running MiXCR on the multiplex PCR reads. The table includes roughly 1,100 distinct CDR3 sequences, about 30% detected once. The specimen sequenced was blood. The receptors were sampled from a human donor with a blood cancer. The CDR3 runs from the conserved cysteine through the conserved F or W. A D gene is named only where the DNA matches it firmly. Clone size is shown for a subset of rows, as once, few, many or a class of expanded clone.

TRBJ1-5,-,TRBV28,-,CASSSYSGKGAQHF,TGTGCCAGCAGTTCGTACAGTGGGAAAGGGGCCCAGCATTTT
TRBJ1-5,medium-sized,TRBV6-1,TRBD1,CASENRGHQPQHF,TGTGCCAGCGAAAACAGGGGACATCAGCCCCAGCATTTT
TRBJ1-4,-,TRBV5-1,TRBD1,CASSPLTGGGEKLFF,TGCGCCAGCAGCCCACTGACAGGGGGCGGTGAAAAACTGTTTTTT
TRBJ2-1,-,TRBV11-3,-,CAIQLNEQFF,TGTGCCATCCAGTTGAATGAGCAGTTCTTC
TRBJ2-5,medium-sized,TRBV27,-,CASSLRETQYF,TGTGCCAGCAGTTTAAGGGAGACCCAGTACTTC
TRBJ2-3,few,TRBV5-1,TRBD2,CASSGIAGGGTDTQYF,TGCGCCAGCAGCGGAATAGCGGGAGGGGGCACAGATACGCAGTATTTT
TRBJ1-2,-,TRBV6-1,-,CASSASTVNYGYTF,TGTGCCAGCAGTGCCTCGACAGTGAACTATGGCTACACCTTC
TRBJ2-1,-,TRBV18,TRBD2,CASSPAQGPHSGRNHNEQFF,TGTGCCAGCTCACCGGCCCAGGGACCCCATAGCGGGAGGAACCACAATGAGCAGTTCTTC
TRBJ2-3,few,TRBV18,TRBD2,CASSPPSLAGDLNGDTDTQYF,TGTGCCAGCTCACCCCCATCCCTAGCGGGAGACTTGAACGGAGACACAGATACGCAGTATTTT
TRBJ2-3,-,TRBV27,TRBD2,CASSLSPSPRAGDLNGDTDTQYF,TGTGCCAGCAGTTTATCCCCCTCCCCTAGGGCGGGAGACTTGAACGGAGACACAGATACGCAGTATTTT
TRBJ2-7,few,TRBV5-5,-,CASSLIGYEQYF,TGTGCCAGCAGCTTGATCGGATACGAGCAGTACTTC
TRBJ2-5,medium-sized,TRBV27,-,CASPKETQYF,TGTGCCAGCCCCAAGGAGACCCAGTACTTC
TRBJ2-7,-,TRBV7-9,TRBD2,CASSVPVATSGSSPAYEQYF,TGTGCCAGCAGCGTACCGGTAGCGACTAGCGGGAGTTCCCCAGCCTACGAGCAGTACTTC
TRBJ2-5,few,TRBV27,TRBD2,CASSLPKLAGGPEGVQETQYF,TGTGCCAGCAGTTTACCCAAACTAGCGGGAGGGCCCGAGGGGGTTCAAGAGACCCAGTACTTC
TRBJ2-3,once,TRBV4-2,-,CASSQVPPYLNGDTDTQYF,TGTGCCAGCAGCCAAGTTCCCCCTTACTTGAACGGAGACACAGATACGCAGTATTTT
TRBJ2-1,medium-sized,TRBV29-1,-,CSVEDRNFYDNEQFF,TGCAGCGTTGAAGATCGGAACTTCTACGACAATGAGCAGTTCTTC
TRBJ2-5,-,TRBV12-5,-,CASALAGRGETQYF,TGTGCCAGCGCACTCGCCGGGAGAGGAGAGACCCAGTACTTC
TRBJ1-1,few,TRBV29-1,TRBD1,CSAGTGPDTEAFF,TGCAGCGCTGGGACAGGGCCTGACACTGAAGCTTTCTTT
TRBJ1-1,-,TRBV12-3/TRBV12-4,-,CASSSGTGLGNTEAFF,TGTGCCAGCAGTTCCGGAACGGGCCTTGGGAACACTGAAGCTTTCTTT
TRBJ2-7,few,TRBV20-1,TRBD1,CSAERTGGEQYF,TGCAGTGCTGAGAGGACAGGGGGTGAGCAGTACTTC
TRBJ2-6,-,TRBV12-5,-,CASSWGSGANVLTF,TGTGCCAGCAGTTGGGGGTCTGGGGCCAACGTCCTGACTTTC
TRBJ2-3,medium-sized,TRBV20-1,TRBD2,CSARDLGGGLAGDLNGDTDTQYF,TGCAGTGCTAGAGATCTAGGCGGAGGACTAGCGGGAGACTTGAACGGAGACACAGATACGCAGTATTTT
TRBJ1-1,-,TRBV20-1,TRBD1,CSANQGDTEAFF,TGCAGTGCGAATCAGGGGGACACTGAAGCTTTCTTT
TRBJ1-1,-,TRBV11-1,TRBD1,CASSLLGTGSSEAFF,TGTGCCAGCAGCTTATTAGGGACAGGGAGTTCTGAAGCTTTCTTT
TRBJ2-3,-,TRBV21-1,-,CASSKIEAGDLNGDTDTQYF,TGTGCCAGCAGCAAAATAGAGGCGGGAGACTTGAACGGAGACACAGATACGCAGTATTTT
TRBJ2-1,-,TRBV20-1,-,CSAFRDRRPAQAGNEQFF,TGCAGTGCTTTCCGGGACCGCCGCCCAGCTCAGGCAGGCAATGAGCAGTTCTTC
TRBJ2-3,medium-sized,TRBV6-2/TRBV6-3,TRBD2,CASSYHRTGGTSTDTQYF,TGTGCCAGCAGTTATCACCGAACGGGAGGCACTAGCACAGATACGCAGTATTTT
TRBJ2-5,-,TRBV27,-,CASALRDQYF,TGTGCCAGCGCCCTAAGAGACCAGTACTTC
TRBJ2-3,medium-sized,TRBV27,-,CASSPPVLDTQYF,TGTGCCAGCAGTCCCCCCGTGCTTGATACGCAGTATTTT
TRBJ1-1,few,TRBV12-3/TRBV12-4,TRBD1,CASSLLGQGAEAFF,TGTGCCAGCAGCCTTCTGGGACAGGGAGCTGAAGCTTTCTTT
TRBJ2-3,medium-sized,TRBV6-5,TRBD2,CASSRLASFTDTQYF,TGTGCCAGCAGTAGACTAGCGAGTTTCACAGATACGCAGTATTTT
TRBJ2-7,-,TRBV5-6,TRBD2,CASSLGRGLAVLYEQYF,TGTGCCAGCAGCTTAGGTAGGGGACTAGCTGTCCTCTACGAGCAGTACTTC
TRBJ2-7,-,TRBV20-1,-,CSASTGTEPYEQYF,TGCAGTGCTTCAACCGGGACGGAACCCTACGAGCAGTACTTC
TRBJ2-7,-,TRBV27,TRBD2,CASDEWEGSQYF,TGTGCCAGCGACGAGTGGGAGGGATCGCAGTACTTC
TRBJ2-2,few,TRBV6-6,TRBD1,CASSGTGLIGELFF,TGTGCCAGCTCGGGGACAGGGCTGATCGGGGAGCTGTTTTTT
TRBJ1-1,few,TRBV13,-,CASSPEEGTEAFF,TGTGCCAGCAGCCCGGAGGAAGGGACTGAAGCTTTCTTT
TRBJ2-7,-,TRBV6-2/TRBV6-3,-,CASSYSSRRNSYEQYF,TGTGCCAGCAGTTACTCGTCTAGGCGGAACTCCTACGAGCAGTACTTC
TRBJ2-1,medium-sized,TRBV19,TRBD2,CASSIGSGRFNEQFF,TGTGCCAGTAGTATAGGTAGCGGGAGGTTCAATGAGCAGTTCTTC
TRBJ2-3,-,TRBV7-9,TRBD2,CASSLGLAGDLNGDTDTQYF,TGTGCCAGCAGCTTAGGGCTAGCGGGAGACTTGAACGGAGACACAGATACGCAGTATTTT
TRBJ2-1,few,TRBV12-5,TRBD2,CASGFGTSGNDEQFF,TGTGCTAGTGGTTTCGGGACTAGCGGGAACGATGAGCAGTTCTTC